These T cell receptor beta chains were read from a single sample in a study of CXCR3-negative and CXCR3-positive naive CD8 T cells. TCRdb processed the 5' RACE reads again and assigns one entry to each CDR3 protein, with no DNA. This sample's table has roughly 100,000 distinct CDR3 sequences. Material: naive CXCR3- CD8+ T cells from blood. The receptors come from a human donor in good health. Some clones in this sample may be carry-over from other donors' samples. CDR3s include the opening cysteine and the closing phenylalanine or tryptophan.

>TRBV29-1|TRBJ1-2
CSVAASGDYGYTF
>TRBV6-2/TRBV6-3|TRBJ2-1
CASSYETSSNLDEQFF
>TRBV20-1|TRBJ1-5
CSATGTGEVQPQHF
>TRBV20-1|TRBJ2-7
CSARAPGRAPYEQYF
>TRBV7-9|TRBJ1-1
CASSLVPLGTEAFF
>TRBV4-3|TRBJ2-2
CASSISNYGSGELFF
>TRBV5-1|TRBJ1-2
CASSGVSPLDNGYTF
>TRBV2|TRBJ1-5
CASDRESNQPQHF
>TRBV20-1|TRBJ1-2
CSALELGGRDYGYTF
>TRBV6-2/TRBV6-3|TRBJ1-1
CASNRQGIAHDLNTEAFF
>TRBV29-1|TRBJ2-1
CSVRWGAGNEQFF
>TRBV12-3/TRBV12-4|TRBJ2-3
CASTLAGLRDTQYF
>TRBV4-2|TRBJ2-6
CASSQDVDSGANVLTF
>TRBV7-2|TRBJ2-2
CASSLALPGTGITGELFF
>TRBV13|TRBJ1-2
CASSLGRGLGYTF
>TRBV29-1|TRBJ1-1
CSVEEARAGGLFGAFF
>TRBV29-1|TRBJ2-5
CSVEERGAGVVLETQYF
>TRBV12-3/TRBV12-4|TRBJ2-7
CASRYGTTDEQYF
>TRBV5-6|TRBJ2-2
CASGRWENTGELFF
>TRBV29-1|TRBJ1-2
CSVVTDYGYTF
>TRBV21-1|TRBJ1-1
CASSSPGTVNTEAFF
>TRBV29-1|TRBJ1-4
CSVQTRQDEKLFF
>TRBV20-1|TRBJ2-7
CSARDNRLPSYEQYF
>TRBV20-1|TRBJ2-3
CSARDLRGLAGTDTQYF
>TRBV7-6|TRBJ2-5
CASSLALTLGTAKETQYF
>TRBV3-1|TRBJ2-7
CASSQDGTTYEQYF
>TRBV19|TRBJ2-7
CASSIGYGTDEQYF
>TRBV5-8|TRBJ2-1
CASSLTSGPYNEQFF
>TRBV29-1|TRBJ1-2
CSVARDYGYTF
>TRBV11-2|TRBJ2-5
CASSLGWGWREGLGKTQYF
>TRBV25-1|TRBJ2-5
CASSEYSSYGGAVETQYF
>TRBV10-3|TRBJ2-2
CATSGNTGELFF
>TRBV7-9|TRBJ1-2
CASSLGSTAGYGYTF
>TRBV7-6|TRBJ2-2
CASRTQGAGGELFF
>TRBV7-9|TRBJ2-1
CASSPALGTGYNEQFF
>TRBV11-2|TRBJ2-2
CASSLVGDRRTGELFF
>TRBV29-1|TRBJ2-1
CSVEGTSGAPRFF
>TRBV20-1|TRBJ2-7
CSAQGLGFKQYF
>TRBV28|TRBJ2-1
CASSLAGGRIEQFF
>TRBV20-1|TRBJ1-1
CSASSHHPGAEAFF